What follows are 5 T cell receptor beta chains derived from one specimen sequenced in a study of beta chain features in type 1 diabetes. Reverse transcription of all isolated RNA meant that expressed TCRB transcripts were sequenced. Libraries were prepared by immunoSEQ multiplex PCR; TCRdb keeps only in-frame clonotypes and omits some of them. The sample has roughly 500,000 clones, around 30% seen once. The source material was naive CD4+ T cells from blood. The source of these receptors is a young man in good health.

The V and J genes are TRBV29-1 and TRBJ2-2; 7 nucleotides match TRBD1. CDR1 and CDR2 (germline): SQVTM, ANQGSEA. This CDR3 contains 13 residues. V trimming: 6 bases; J trimming: 6 bases; junction bases outside the gene matches: 7. The CDR3 loop reads CSVRDRAAGELFF. The CDR3 DNA reads as TGCAGCGTACGTGACAGGGCGGCCGGGGAGCTGTTTTTT.

V is TRBV30 and J is TRBJ2-5; D is uncertain. The DNA matches TRBJ2-7 better at its end, which makes the J call doubtful. Germline V gives CDR1 GTSNPN, CDR2 SVGIG (reference sequence). The CDR3 is 12 amino acids. CDR3 amino acids: CAWTDSFYEQYF. The CDR3, as DNA: TGTGCCTGGACAGATTCCTTCTACGAGCAGTACTTC.

This chain uses TRBV5-1 with TRBJ2-1; D is perhaps TRBD2 (5 bases). Trimming removed 0 bases at V and 5 bases at J, with 9 bases between. This CDR3 spans 14 amino acids. CDR1 is SGHRS and CDR2 is YFSETQ in the germline V gene. Here the CDR3 reads CASSLGSGNNEQFF. The CDR3 bases are TGCGCCAGCAGCTTGGGGTCGGGAAACAATGAGCAGTTCTTC.

This clone came up a few times. J is TRBJ2-1 and V is TRBV2; D possibly matches TRBD1 or TRBD2 (5 bases each). Germline V gene sequence: CDR1 SNHLY, CDR2 FYNNEI. The CDR3 is made up of 11 amino acids. With 7 bases removed from V and 8 bases from J, the gap between germline ends came to 9 bases. The CDR3 is CASTLGDEQFF. CDR3 sequence (DNA): TGTGCCAGCACCCTGGGGGATGAGCAGTTCTTC.

CDR3 sequence (DNA): TGCGCCAGCAGCCGAGACGGAAACTCCTACAATGAGCAGTTCTTC. Its translation: CASSRDGNSYNEQFF. This rearrangement joins TRBV4-3 to TRBJ2-1, with unresolved D. V lost 4 bases and J lost 0, with 10 bases in between. Germline lookup yields CDR1 LGHNA and CDR2 YSLEER. CDR3 length: 15 residues.